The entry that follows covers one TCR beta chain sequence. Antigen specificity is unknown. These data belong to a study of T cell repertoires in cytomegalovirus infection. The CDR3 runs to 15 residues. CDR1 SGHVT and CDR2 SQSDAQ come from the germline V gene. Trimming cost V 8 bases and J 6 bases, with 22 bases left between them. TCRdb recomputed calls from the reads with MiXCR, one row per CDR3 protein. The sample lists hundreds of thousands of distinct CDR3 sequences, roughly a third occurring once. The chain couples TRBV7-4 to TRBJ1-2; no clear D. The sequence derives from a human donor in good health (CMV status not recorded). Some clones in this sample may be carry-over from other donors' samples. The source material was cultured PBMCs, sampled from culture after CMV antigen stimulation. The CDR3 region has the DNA TGTGCCAGCGGCCCGGCCCTTAGTGGGGTCCATGGCTACACCTTC. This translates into CASGPALSGVHGYTF. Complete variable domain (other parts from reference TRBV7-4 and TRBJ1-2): GAGVSQSPRYKVAKRGRDVALRCDSISGHVTLYWYRQTLGQGSEVLTYSQSDAQRDKSGRPSGRFSAERPERSVSTLKIQRTEQGDSAVYLCASGPALSGVHGYTFGSGTRLTVV.